The 20 T cell receptor beta chains in this list originate from one sample, sequenced in a study of blood T cell repertoires in COVID-19. Data came from immunoSEQ multiplex PCR; TCRdb stores just in-frame clones and leaves some out. This repertoire shows more than 85,000 clones, approximately 70% found once; its top ten account for 6.5% to 8.5%. The specimen was peripheral blood. The receptors here all came from a woman aged 55-69 years with acute or convalescent COVID-19.

The rearrangement joins TRBV6-2 or TRBV6-3 to TRBJ2-3; 7 nucleotides line up with TRBD1. The CDR3 sequence is 15 residues long. Germline values: CDR1 MNHEY, CDR2 SVGEGT. The V and J ends lost 5 bases and 3 bases, in that order; junction bases with no gene match: 8. The CDR3 nucleotides are TGTGCCAGCAGTGATCGACAGGGCTTTACAGATACGCAGTATTTT. This encodes CASSDRQGFTDTQYF.

The rearrangement uses TRBV5-1 and TRBJ2-5; TRBD2 aligns across 12 bases. CDR3 length: 16 residues. Germline CDR1 and CDR2: SGHRS and YFSETQ. Trimming cost V 4 bases and J 1 base; bases outside gene matches: 5. The CDR3 DNA reads as TGCGCCAGCAGCAAAGGGACTAGCGGGTTCCAAGAGACCCAGTACTTC. It is translated as CASSKGTSGFQETQYF.

This clone was observed once. The chain recombines TRBV6-2 or TRBV6-3 with TRBJ1-2; TRBD1 matches 8 bases. This CDR3 is built from 16 residues. The V gene's germline CDR1 is MNHEY and CDR2 SVGEGT. J was trimmed by 4 bases and V by 2 bases; bases with no gene match: 9. Written as DNA, the CDR3 is TGTGCCAGCAGTTACGATCCCTATACAGGGGGCTATGGCTACACCTTC. The encoded protein is CASSYDPYTGGYGYTF.

This chain links TRBV11-2 with TRBJ1-6; TRBD1 aligns across 9 bases. V shed 5 bases and J 7 bases; nucleotides not matched to a gene: 6. Germline V gene lookup returns CDR1 SGHAT and CDR2 FQNNGV. The CDR3 length is 15 residues. The CDR3 loop is CASSIQGARNSPLHF. DNA for the CDR3: TGTGCCAGCAGCATACAGGGGGCGAGGAATTCACCCCTCCACTTT.

The chain recombines TRBV28 with TRBJ1-1, with D possibly being TRBD1 (5 bases). CDR3 size: 13 residues. Germline-derived CDR1 and CDR2 are MDHEN and SYDVKM. Trimming shortened V by 6 bases and J by 3 bases, and 11 bases separated the two germline ends. CDR3 amino acids: CASRNRRHTEAFF. CDR3 coding DNA: TGTGCCAGCAGGAACAGGAGACACACTGAAGCTTTCTTT.

CDR3 DNA: TGTGCCAGCAGCTTAAGTTCGCGGGGGGGCCGGACCGGGGAGCTGTTTTTT. It specifies CASSLSSRGGRTGELFF. The genes are TRBV7-2 and TRBJ2-2; 9 nucleotides align to TRBD2. CDR1 SGHTA and CDR2 FQGNSA come from the germline V gene. The V segment lost 2 bases and the J segment 5 bases; nucleotides outside the gene matches: 9. The CDR3 contains 17 residues.

This sequence joins TRBV3-1 (or the pseudogene TRBV3-2) and TRBJ2-1, with 8 bases lining up with TRBD2. This CDR3 region has 13 residues. V was pared by 8 bases and J by 5 bases, with 5 bases of the junction left unmatched. Germline CDR1 is LGHDT and CDR2 is YNNKEL (reference sequence). This chain's CDR3 is CASRTGGDNEQFF. The CDR3 DNA reads TGTGCCAGCCGCACGGGGGGGGACAATGAGCAGTTCTTC.

V is TRBV30 and J is TRBJ1-5, with 8 bases aligning to TRBD1. The ends lost 1 base at V and 4 bases at J; junction bases unmatched: 3. The CDR3 is 14 amino acids. Germline V gene sequence: CDR1 GTSNPN, CDR2 SVGIG (reference sequence). The CDR3 here is CAWSGGDRNQPQHF. DNA for the CDR3: TGTGCCTGGAGTGGGGGGGACAGGAATCAGCCCCAGCATTTT.

The chain carries TRBV5-1 and TRBJ1-1; D not resolved. The germline V gene has CDR1 SGHRS and CDR2 YFSETQ. Trimming removed 2 bases from V and 3 bases from J, with 11 bases in between. This CDR3 spans 14 amino acids. This CDR3 is CASSFRGIDTEAFF. CDR3 nucleotides: TGCGCCAGCAGCTTCCGGGGAATTGACACTGAAGCTTTCTTT. The full variable domain, its missing parts supplied by reference TRBV5-1 and TRBJ1-1, is KAGVTQTPRYLIKTRGQQVTLSCSPISGHRSVSWYQQTPGQGLQFLFEYFSETQRNKGNFPGRFSGRQFSNSRSEMNVSTLELGDSALYLCASSFRGIDTEAFFGQGTRLTVV.

The chain recombines TRBV19 with TRBJ1-6; D is unresolved. Germline CDR1 LNHDA, CDR2 SQIVND (reference sequence). V shed 3 bases and J shed 6 bases, with 12 bases lying between them. The CDR3 extends over 15 amino acids. The CDR3 protein is CASSMFFGTNSPLHF. Here the CDR3 DNA reads TGTGCCAGTAGTATGTTTTTCGGTACTAATTCACCCCTCCACTTT.

The V gene is TRBV5-1, the J gene TRBJ2-5; D is uncertain. The CDR3 extends over 13 amino acids. Germline V gene sequence: CDR1 SGHRS, CDR2 YFSETQ. The V end lost 0 bases, the J end lost 7 bases, and 10 bases lay between the germline ends. CDR3 region: CASSLDAAGTQYF. As DNA, the CDR3 is TGCGCCAGCAGCTTGGATGCAGCAGGGACCCAGTACTTC.

This rearrangement joins TRBV5-1 to TRBJ1-5; D uncertain. The CDR3 runs to 15 residues. Trimming pared 0 bases from V and 0 bases from J, leaving 7 bases between. Germline-derived CDR1 and CDR2 are SGHRS and YFSETQ. CDR3: CASSLGSYSNQPQHF. CDR3 DNA sequence: TGCGCCAGCAGCTTGGGGAGTTATAGCAATCAGCCCCAGCATTTT.

The chain recombines TRBV11-2 with TRBJ2-1, with a possible D match to TRBD1 (5 bases). V lost 5 bases and J 0 bases, leaving 14 bases between the germline ends. The CDR3 runs 16 residues. Germline V lookup: CDR1 SGHAT, CDR2 FQNNGV. In DNA, the CDR3 is TGTGCCAGCAGCCCTAGGGGCGGTACCTCCTACAATGAGCAGTTCTTC. Translated: CASSPRGGTSYNEQFF.

This clone was observed a single time. The chain employs TRBV7-3 and TRBJ2-2, with D tentatively TRBD1 (6 bases). CDR1 is SGHTA, CDR2 FQGTGA, per germline. This CDR3 comprises 15 residues. The V and J ends lost 0 bases and 4 bases respectively, with 9 bases between them. This chain's CDR3 is CASSLTGRGTGELFF. CDR3 nucleotides: TGTGCCAGCAGCTTAACGGGCAGGGGCACCGGGGAGCTGTTTTTT.

The chain is built from TRBV28 and TRBJ2-6, with D perhaps matching TRBD1 (5 bases). Per the germline V gene, CDR1 is MDHEN and CDR2 is SYDVKM. The CDR3 is 15 amino acids. V lost 6 bases and J 1 base, leaving 10 bases between the germline ends. Here the CDR3 DNA reads TGTGCCAGCAGCCTCGGACAATCTGGGGCCAACGTCCTGACTTTC. It specifies CASSLGQSGANVLTF.

This chain connects TRBV30 to TRBJ1-2; 10 positions agree with TRBD1. The germline V gene has CDR1 GTSNPN and CDR2 SVGIG (reference sequence). Unmatched junction bases numbered 12, after V lost 4 bases and J lost 4 bases. CDR3 length: 16 residues. Written as DNA, the CDR3 is TGTGCCTGGACCCGGGGACAGGGGATGAGAGGCTATGGCTACACCTTC. Amino acids: CAWTRGQGMRGYGYTF. Drawing the rest from reference TRBV30 and TRBJ1-2, the complete variable domain is SQTIHQWPATLVQPVGSPLSLECTVEGTSNPNLYWYRQAAGRGLQLLFYSVGIGQISSEVPQNLSASRPQDRQFILSSKKLLLSDSGFYLCAWTRGQGMRGYGYTFGSGTRLTVV.

This clone was counted between two and nine times. The gene calls are TRBV2 and TRBJ1-4; 7 bases match TRBD1. Germline V gives CDR1 SNHLY, CDR2 FYNNEI. The CDR3 contains 14 residues. V gave up 5 bases and J gave up 6 bases; unmatched junction bases: 6. The CDR3 coding sequence is TGTGCCAGCAGTCTGGGACAGAACTATGAAAAACTGTTTTTT. Translation: CASSLGQNYEKLFF. Full variable domain (rest looked up from reference TRBV2 and TRBJ1-4): EPEVTQTPSHQVTQMGQEVILRCVPISNHLYFYWYRQILGQKVEFLVSFYNNEISEKSEIFDDQFSVERPDGSNFTLKIRSTKLEDSAMYFCASSLGQNYEKLFFGSGTQLSVL.

The chain combines TRBV6-5 with TRBJ1-1; no clear D. V was shortened by 6 bases and J by 3 bases, with 11 bases between the two germline ends. The CDR3 is 13 amino acids. Germline V gene data show CDR1 as MNHEY and CDR2 as SVGAGI. CDR3 bases: TGTGCCAGCAGAACTGACACTTACACTGAAGCTTTCTTT. Residues: CASRTDTYTEAFF.

This clone was seen more than once but under ten times. The chain joins TRBV5-4 to TRBJ2-2; 16 bases align to TRBD2. The trim removed 4 bases at V and 2 bases at J, leaving 2 bases unmatched. The V gene's germline CDR1 is SGHNT and CDR2 YYREEE (reference sequence). CDR3 length: 17 residues. DNA of the CDR3: TGTGCCAGCAGCGGGACTAGCGGGGGGGCTAACACCGGGGAGCTGTTTTTT. Encoded protein: CASSGTSGGANTGELFF. The full variable domain, its missing parts supplied by reference TRBV5-4 and TRBJ2-2, is ETGVTQSPTHLIKTRGQQVTLRCSSQSGHNTVSWYQQALGQGPQFIFQYYREEENGRGNFPPRFSGLQFPNYSSELNVNALELDDSALYLCASSGTSGGANTGELFFGEGSRLTVL.

The chain employs TRBV4-1 and TRBJ2-7, with D tentatively TRBD1 (5 bases). Germline V gene lookup returns CDR1 MGHRA and CDR2 YSYEKL. The CDR3 is 15 residues long. The V and J ends lost 2 bases and 0 bases respectively, with 11 bases between them. Here the CDR3 reads CASSQQGLSSYEQYF. The CDR3 DNA reads as TGCGCCAGCAGCCAACAGGGCTTGAGCTCCTACGAGCAGTACTTC.